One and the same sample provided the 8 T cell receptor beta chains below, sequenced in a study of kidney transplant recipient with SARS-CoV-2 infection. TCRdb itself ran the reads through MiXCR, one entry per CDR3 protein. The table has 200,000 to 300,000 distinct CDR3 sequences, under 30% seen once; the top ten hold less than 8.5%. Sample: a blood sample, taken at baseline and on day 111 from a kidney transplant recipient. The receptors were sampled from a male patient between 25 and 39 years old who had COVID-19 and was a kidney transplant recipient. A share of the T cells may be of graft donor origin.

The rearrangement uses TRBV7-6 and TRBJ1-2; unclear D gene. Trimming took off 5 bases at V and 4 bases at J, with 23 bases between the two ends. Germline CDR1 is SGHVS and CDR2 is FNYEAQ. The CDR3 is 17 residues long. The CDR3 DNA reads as TGTGCCAGCAGCAAAAGGCGTGAATCTCGAAAGACCTATGGCTACACCTTC. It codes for CASSKRRESRKTYGYTF.

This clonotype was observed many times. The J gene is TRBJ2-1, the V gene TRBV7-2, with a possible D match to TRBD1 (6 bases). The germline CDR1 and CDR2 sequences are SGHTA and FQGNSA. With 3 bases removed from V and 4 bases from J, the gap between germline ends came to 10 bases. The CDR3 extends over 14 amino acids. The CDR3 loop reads CASSLRQEYNEQFF. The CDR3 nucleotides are TGTGCCAGCAGCTTGAGACAGGAGTACAATGAGCAGTTCTTC. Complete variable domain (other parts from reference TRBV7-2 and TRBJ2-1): GAGVSQSPSNKVTEKGKDVELRCDPISGHTALYWYRQSLGQGLEFLIYFQGNSAPDKSGLPSDRFSAERTGGSVSTLTIQRTQQEDSAVYLCASSLRQEYNEQFFGPGTRLTVL.

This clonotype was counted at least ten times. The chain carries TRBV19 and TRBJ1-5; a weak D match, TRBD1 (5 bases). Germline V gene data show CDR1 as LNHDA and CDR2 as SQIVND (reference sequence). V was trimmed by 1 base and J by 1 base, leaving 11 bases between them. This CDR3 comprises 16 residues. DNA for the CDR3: TGTGCCAGTAGTATAGGGACCGGGACGAGCAATCAGCCCCAGCATTTT. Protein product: CASSIGTGTSNQPQHF.

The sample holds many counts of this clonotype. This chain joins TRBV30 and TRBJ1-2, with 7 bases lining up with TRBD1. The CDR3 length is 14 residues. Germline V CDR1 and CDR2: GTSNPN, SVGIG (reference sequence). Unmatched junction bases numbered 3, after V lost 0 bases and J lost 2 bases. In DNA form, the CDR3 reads TGTGCCTGGAGTGTACAGGGGAAAAACTATGGCTACACCTTC. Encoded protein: CAWSVQGKNYGYTF.

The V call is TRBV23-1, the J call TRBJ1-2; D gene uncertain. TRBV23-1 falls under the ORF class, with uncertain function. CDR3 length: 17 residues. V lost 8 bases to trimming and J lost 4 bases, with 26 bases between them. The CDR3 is CASGCLSLRRKTYGYTF. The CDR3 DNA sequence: TGCGCCAGCGGTTGTCTCTCGCTACGCAGAAAGACCTATGGCTACACCTTC.

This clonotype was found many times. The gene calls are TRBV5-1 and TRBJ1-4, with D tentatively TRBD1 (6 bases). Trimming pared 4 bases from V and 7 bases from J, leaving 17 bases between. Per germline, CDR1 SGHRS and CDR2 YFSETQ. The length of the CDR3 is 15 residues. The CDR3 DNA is TGCGCCAGCAGCAAAAGGGGGGGGTTATCTGAAAAACTGTTTTTT. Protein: CASSKRGGLSEKLFF.

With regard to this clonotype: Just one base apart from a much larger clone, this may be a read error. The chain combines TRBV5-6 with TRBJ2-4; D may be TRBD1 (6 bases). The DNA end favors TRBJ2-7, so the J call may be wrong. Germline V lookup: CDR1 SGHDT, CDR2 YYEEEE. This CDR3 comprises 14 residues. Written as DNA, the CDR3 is TGTGCCAGCAGGGGTGCAGGGGCTCCCTACGAGCAGTACTTC. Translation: CASRGAGAPYEQYF.

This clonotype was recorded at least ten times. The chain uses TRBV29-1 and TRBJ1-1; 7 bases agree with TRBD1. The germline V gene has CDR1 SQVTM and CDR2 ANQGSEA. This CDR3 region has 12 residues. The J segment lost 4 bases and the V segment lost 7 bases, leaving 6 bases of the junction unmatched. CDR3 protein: CSGTGYSTEAFF. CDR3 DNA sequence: TGCAGCGGGACAGGCTATAGCACTGAAGCTTTCTTT.